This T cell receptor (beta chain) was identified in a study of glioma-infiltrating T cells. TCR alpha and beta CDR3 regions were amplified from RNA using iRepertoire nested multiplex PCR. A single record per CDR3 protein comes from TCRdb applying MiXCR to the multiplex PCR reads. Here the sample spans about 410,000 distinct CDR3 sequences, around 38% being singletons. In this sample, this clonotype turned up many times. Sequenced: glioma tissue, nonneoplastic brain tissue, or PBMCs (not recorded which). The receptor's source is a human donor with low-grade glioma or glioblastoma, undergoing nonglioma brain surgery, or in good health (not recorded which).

CDR3 coding DNA: TGTGCCAGCAGTTTAATAAGTCCAGGGGGTGGCTATGGCTACACCTTC. It is translated as CASSLISPGGGYGYTF. V is TRBV27 and J is TRBJ1-2; 7 nucleotides agree with TRBD1. This CDR3 spans 16 amino acids. Germline V lookup: CDR1 MNHEY, CDR2 SMNVEV (reference sequence). V lost 2 bases to trimming and J lost 4 bases; unmatched junction nucleotides: 10.